This T cell receptor beta chain was sequenced during a study of liver allograft versus peripheral blood T cells. Study information: A comparison was made between T cell receptor repertoires in transplanted livers and those in recipients' peripheral blood. General observations from the study: Within liver allografts, T cell receptor repertoires were reportedly different from those in peripheral blood.

TCRdb independently ran MiXCR on the reads; one entry per CDR3 protein. The sample holds approximately 13,000 distinct CDR3 sequences, about 26% seen once. This clonotype was picked up many times. What it binds is not known. This receptor was taken from a human patient who had a liver transplant. The graft donor may have contributed some T cells.

The CDR3 spells CASSYGTSSYNEQFF. The CDR3 coding sequence is TGTGCCAGCAGCTACGGGACTAGCTCCTACAATGAGCAGTTCTTC. This chain joins TRBV11-1 and TRBJ2-1; 8 nucleotides agree with TRBD2. Germline V gives CDR1 SGHAT, CDR2 FQDESV (reference sequence). V was clipped by 4 bases and J by 0 bases; unmatched bases: 2. This CDR3 region has 15 residues.